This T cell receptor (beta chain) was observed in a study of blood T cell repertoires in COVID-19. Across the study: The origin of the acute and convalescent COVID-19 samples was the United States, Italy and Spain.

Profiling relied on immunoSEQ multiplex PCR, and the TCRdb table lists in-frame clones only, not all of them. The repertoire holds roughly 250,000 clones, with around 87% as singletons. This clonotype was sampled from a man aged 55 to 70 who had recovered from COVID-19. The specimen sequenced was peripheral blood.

The CDR3 spells CASSIDRDRGANQPQHF. The CDR3 DNA follows: TGTGCCAGTAGTATAGATAGGGACAGGGGGGCCAATCAGCCCCAGCATTTT. The chain has TRBV19 and TRBJ1-5; the match to TRBD1 covers 11 bases. The CDR3 loop spans 17 amino acids. Germline values: CDR1 LNHDA, CDR2 SQIVND (reference sequence). V gave up 0 bases and J gave up 3 bases; unmatched junction bases: 4.